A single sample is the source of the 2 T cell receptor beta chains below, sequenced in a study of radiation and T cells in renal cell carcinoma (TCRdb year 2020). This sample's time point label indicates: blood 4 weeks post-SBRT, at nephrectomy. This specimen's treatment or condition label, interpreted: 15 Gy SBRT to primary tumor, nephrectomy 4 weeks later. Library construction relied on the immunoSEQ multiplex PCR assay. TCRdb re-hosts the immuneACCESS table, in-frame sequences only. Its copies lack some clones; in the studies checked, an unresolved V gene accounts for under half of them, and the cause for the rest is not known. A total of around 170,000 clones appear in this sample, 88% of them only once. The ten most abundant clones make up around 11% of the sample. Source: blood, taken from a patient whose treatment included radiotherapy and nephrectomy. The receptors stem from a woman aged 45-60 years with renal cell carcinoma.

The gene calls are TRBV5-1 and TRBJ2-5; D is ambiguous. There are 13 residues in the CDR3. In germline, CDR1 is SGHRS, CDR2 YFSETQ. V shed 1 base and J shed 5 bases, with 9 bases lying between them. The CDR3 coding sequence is TGCGCCAGCAGCTTGAACTATAGGGAGACCCAGTACTTC. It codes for CASSLNYRETQYF.

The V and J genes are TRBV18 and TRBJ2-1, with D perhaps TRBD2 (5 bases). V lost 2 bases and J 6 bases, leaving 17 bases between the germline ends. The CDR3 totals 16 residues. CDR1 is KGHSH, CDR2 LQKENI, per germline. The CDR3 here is CASSPEVGGWVNEQFF. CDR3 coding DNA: TGTGCCAGCTCACCAGAGGTTGGCGGGTGGGTCAATGAGCAGTTCTTC.